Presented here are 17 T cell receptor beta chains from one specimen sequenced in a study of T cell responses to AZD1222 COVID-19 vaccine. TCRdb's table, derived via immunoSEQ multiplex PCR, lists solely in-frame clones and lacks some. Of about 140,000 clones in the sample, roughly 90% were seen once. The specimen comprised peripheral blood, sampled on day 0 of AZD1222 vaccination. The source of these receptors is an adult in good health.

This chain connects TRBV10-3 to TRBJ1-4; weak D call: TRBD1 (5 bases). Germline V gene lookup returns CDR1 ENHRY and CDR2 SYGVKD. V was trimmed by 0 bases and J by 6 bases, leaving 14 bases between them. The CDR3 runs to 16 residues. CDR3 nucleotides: TGTGCCATCAGTGAGTCGAGGGCAGGGAGGGATGAAAAACTGTTTTTT. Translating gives CAISESRAGRDEKLFF.

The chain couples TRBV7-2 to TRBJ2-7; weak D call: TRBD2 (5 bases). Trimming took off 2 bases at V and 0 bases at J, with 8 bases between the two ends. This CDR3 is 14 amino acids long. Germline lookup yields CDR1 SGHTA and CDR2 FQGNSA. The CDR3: CASSLLGISYEQYF. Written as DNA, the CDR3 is TGTGCCAGCAGCTTACTCGGGATCTCCTACGAGCAGTACTTC.

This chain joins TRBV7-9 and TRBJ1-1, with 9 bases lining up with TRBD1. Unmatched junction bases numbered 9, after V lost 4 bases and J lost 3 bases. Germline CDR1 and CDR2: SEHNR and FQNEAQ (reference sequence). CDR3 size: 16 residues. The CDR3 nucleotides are TGTGCCAGCAGCTCCCCACAGGGGGCTCGGCACACTGAAGCTTTCTTT. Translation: CASSSPQGARHTEAFF.

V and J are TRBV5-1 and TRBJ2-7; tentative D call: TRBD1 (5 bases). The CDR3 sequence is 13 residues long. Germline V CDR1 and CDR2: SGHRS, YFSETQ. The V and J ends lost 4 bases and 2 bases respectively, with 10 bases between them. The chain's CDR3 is CASSGDSPYEQYF. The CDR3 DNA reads TGCGCCAGCAGCGGCGACAGCCCCTACGAGCAGTACTTC. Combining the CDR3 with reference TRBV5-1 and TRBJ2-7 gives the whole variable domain KAGVTQTPRYLIKTRGQQVTLSCSPISGHRSVSWYQQTPGQGLQFLFEYFSETQRNKGNFPGRFSGRQFSNSRSEMNVSTLELGDSALYLCASSGDSPYEQYFGPGTRLTVT.

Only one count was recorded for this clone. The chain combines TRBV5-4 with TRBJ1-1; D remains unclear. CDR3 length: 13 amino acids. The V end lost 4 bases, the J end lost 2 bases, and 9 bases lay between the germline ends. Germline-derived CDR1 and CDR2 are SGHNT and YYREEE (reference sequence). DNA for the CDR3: TGTGCCAGCAGCCCTGGGCCAAACACTGAAGCTTTCTTT. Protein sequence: CASSPGPNTEAFF.

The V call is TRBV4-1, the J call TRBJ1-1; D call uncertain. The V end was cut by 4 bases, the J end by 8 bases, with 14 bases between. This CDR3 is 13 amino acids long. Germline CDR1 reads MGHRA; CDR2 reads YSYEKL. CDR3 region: CASSPGGKLEAFF. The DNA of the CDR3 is TGCGCCAGCAGCCCTGGAGGGAAGCTAGAAGCTTTCTTT.

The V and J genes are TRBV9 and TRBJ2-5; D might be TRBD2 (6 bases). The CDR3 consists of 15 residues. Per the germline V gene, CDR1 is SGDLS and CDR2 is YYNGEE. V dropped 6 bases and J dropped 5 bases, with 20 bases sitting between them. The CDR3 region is CASTKEGGIHETQYF. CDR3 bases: TGTGCCAGCACCAAAGAGGGCGGGATACACGAGACCCAGTACTTC.

The CDR3 region is CASSVEGFDPGNTIYF. In DNA form, the CDR3 reads TGTGCCAGCAGCGTAGAAGGGTTCGACCCTGGAAACACCATATATTTT. The V gene is TRBV9, the J gene TRBJ1-3; D ambiguous. Trimming stripped 0 bases from V and 2 bases from J, with 12 bases between. This CDR3 is built from 16 residues. The germline V gene has CDR1 SGDLS and CDR2 YYNGEE.

For the CDR3, the DNA is TGTGCCAGCAGCGCCGCGGGTAAGGATCAGCCCCAGCATTTT. Its translation is CASSAAGKDQPQHF. The chain carries TRBV7-9 and TRBJ1-5; D gene uncertain. CDR1 is SEHNR and CDR2 is FQNEAQ in the germline V gene (reference sequence). V was cut by 5 bases and J by 5 bases, with 13 bases left in between. The CDR3 contains 14 residues. Full variable domain (missing parts from reference TRBV7-9 and TRBJ1-5): DTGVSQNPRHKITKRGQNVTFRCDPISEHNRLYWYRQTLGQGPEFLTYFQNEAQLEKSRLLSDRFSAERPKGSFSTLEIQRTEQGDSAMYLCASSAAGKDQPQHFGDGTRLSIL.

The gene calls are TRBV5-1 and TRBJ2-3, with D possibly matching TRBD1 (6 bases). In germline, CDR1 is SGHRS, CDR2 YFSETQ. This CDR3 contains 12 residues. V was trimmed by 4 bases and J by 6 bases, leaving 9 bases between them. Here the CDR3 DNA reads TGCGCCAGCAGCCCGACAGGTGATACGCAGTATTTT. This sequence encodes CASSPTGDTQYF. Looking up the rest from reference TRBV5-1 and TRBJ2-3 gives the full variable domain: KAGVTQTPRYLIKTRGQQVTLSCSPISGHRSVSWYQQTPGQGLQFLFEYFSETQRNKGNFPGRFSGRQFSNSRSEMNVSTLELGDSALYLCASSPTGDTQYFGPGTRLTVL.

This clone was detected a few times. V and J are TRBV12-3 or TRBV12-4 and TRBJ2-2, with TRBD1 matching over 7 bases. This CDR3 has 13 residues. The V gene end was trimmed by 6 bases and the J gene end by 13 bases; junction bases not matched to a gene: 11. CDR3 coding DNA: TGTGCCAGCAGGTCCGAGGGGGCCAACGGGCTGTTTTTT. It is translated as CASRSEGANGLFF.

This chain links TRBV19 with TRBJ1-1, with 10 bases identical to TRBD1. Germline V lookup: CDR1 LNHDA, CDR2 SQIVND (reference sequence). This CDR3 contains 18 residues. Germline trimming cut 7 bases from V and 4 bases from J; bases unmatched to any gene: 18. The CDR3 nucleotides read TGTGCCAGTACCCAAACCGGGACAGGGGATGTAGGGGCCACTGAAGCTTTCTTT. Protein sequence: CASTQTGTGDVGATEAFF.

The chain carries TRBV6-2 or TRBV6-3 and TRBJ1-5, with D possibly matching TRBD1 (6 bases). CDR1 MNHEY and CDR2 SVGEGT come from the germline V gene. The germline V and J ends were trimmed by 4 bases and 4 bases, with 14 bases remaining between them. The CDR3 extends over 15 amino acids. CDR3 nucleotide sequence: TGTGCCAGCAGTTCCCGAGGGGGGCTGAATCAGCCCCAGCATTTT. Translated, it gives CASSSRGGLNQPQHF.

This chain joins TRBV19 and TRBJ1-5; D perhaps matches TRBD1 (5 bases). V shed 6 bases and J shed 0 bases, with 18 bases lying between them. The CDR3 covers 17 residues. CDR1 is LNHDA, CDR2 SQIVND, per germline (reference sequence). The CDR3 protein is CASRPGRTFYSNQPQHF. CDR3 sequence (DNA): TGTGCCAGTAGGCCGGGACGGACCTTTTATAGCAATCAGCCCCAGCATTTT. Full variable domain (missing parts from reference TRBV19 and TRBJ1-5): DGGITQSPKYLFRKEGQNVTLSCEQNLNHDAMYWYRQDPGQGLRLIYYSQIVNDFQKGDIAEGYSVSREKKESFPLTVTSAQKNPTAFYLCASRPGRTFYSNQPQHFGDGTRLSIL.

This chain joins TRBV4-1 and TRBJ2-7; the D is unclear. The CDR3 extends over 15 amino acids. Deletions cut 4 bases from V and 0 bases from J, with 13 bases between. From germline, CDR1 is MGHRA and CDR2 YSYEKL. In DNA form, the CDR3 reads TGCGCCAGCAGCCCCCGATTAGAGATCTCCTACGAGCAGTACTTC. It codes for CASSPRLEISYEQYF.

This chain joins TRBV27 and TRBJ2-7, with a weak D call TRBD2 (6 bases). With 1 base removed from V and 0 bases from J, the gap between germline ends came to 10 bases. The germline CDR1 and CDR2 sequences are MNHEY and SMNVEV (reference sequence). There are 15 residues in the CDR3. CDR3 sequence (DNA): TGTGCCAGCAGTTTATTCTGGCGGGACTCCTACGAGCAGTACTTC. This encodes CASSLFWRDSYEQYF.

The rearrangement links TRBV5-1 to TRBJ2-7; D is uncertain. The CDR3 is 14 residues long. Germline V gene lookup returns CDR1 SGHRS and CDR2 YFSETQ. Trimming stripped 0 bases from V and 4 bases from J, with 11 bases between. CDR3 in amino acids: CASSLEVLAYEQYF. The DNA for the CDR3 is TGCGCCAGCAGCTTGGAGGTCCTGGCGTACGAGCAGTACTTC.